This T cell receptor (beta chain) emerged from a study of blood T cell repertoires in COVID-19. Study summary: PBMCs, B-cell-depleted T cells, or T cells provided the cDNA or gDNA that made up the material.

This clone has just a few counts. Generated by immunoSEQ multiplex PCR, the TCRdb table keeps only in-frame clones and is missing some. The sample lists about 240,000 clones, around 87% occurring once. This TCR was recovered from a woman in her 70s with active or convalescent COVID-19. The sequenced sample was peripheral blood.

CDR3 nucleotides: TGCAGTGCTGCTGACATCTTCGAGCAGTACTTC. Residues: CSAADIFEQYF. The chain joins TRBV20-1 to TRBJ2-7; D gene uncertain. The V end was cut by 5 bases, the J end by 6 bases, with 11 bases between. The CDR3 consists of 11 residues. In germline, CDR1 is DFQATT, CDR2 SNEGSKA (reference sequence).